What follows describes a single TCR beta chain. As yet, its antigen is unknown. These data come from a study of cytomegalovirus exposure and HLA in healthy donors. Regarding the study as a whole: Among the most significant clusters, several appeared linked to common viral pathogens in a later analysis. Rare sequences made up most TCRs, while some public TCRs were found in many donors. Previously analyzed data showed that most TCR beta V segments were productive at a frequency of about 87% or about 30%.

Looked up from germline, CDR1 is WSHSY and CDR2 is SAAADI. The CDR3 totals 18 residues. V gave up 0 bases and J gave up 6 bases; unmatched junction bases: 15. Though nominally healthy at sampling, donors likely had unrecorded immune exposures. The primer mix had 60 Vbeta and 13 Jbeta primers. The method was immunoSEQ multiplex PCR; TCRdb's version includes in-frame clones alone and lacks a portion of them. The sample yields about 150,000 clones, about 86% seen once. The material sequenced was PBMCs. The chain combines TRBV10-2 with TRBJ1-1; 8 bases map to TRBD1. This TCR was sampled from a woman in her 30s in good health and CMV-seronegative. In DNA form, the CDR3 reads TGCGCCAGCAGTGAGTCAAACTTCAAAGTCAGGGGGCTCCCTGAAGCTTTCTTT. Encoded protein: CASSESNFKVRGLPEAFF.